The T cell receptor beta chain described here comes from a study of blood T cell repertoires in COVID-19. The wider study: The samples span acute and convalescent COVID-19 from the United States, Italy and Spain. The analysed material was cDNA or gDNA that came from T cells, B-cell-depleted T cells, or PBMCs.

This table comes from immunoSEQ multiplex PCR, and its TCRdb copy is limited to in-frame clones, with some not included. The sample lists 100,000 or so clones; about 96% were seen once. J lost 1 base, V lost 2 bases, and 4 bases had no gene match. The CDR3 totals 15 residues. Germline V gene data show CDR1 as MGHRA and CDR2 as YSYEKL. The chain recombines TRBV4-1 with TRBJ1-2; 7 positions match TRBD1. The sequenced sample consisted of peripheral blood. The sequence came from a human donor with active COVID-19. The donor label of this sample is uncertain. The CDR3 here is CASSQSTGINYGYTF. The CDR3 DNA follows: TGCGCCAGCAGCCAATCGACAGGGATTAACTATGGCTACACCTTC.